What follows are 9 T cell receptor beta chains derived from one specimen sequenced in a study of Ad26.COV2.S vaccination and SARS-CoV-2 variants. Data came from immunoSEQ multiplex PCR; TCRdb stores just in-frame clones and leaves some out. The sample lists 350,000 to 450,000 clones; 92% were seen once. Treatment of the sample: 15 to 20 received Ad26.COV2.S at low or high dose, single or two shots; about 5 received placebo; per-sample allocation not given. Samples were taken on day 63 after the first vaccine or placebo injection. The sequences come from peripheral blood, collected in a trial of Ad26.COV2.S vaccine versus placebo. All receptors derive from a person aged 18-65 years who received the Ad26.COV2.S COVID-19 vaccine or a placebo.

This clone was detected only a few times. The gene calls are TRBV7-2 and TRBJ1-1, with 9 positions matching TRBD1. Unmatched junction bases numbered 11, after V lost 7 bases and J lost 5 bases. The CDR3 totals 15 residues. Germline CDR1 and CDR2: SGHTA and FQGNSA. CDR3 loop: CASTLTGGVRTEAFF. For the CDR3, the DNA is TGTGCCAGCACCCTGACAGGGGGGGTTCGTACTGAAGCTTTCTTT.

This rearrangement joins TRBV6-4 to TRBJ2-1, with 9 bases identical to TRBD2. V lost 5 bases, J lost 6 bases, and 14 bases stayed unmatched. This CDR3 has 17 amino acids. The germline V gene encodes CDR1 MRHNA and CDR2 SNTAGT. The CDR3 here is CASSSTGLAGSINEQFF. The DNA for the CDR3 is TGTGCCAGCAGTTCCACAGGGCTAGCGGGGTCAATCAATGAGCAGTTCTTC.

The chain links TRBV7-9 to TRBJ2-5; D may correspond to TRBD1 or TRBD2 (6 bases each). Germline values: CDR1 SEHNR, CDR2 FQNEAQ (reference sequence). There are 14 residues in the CDR3. Trimming took 3 bases from V and 5 from J, leaving 13 bases between them. DNA of the CDR3: TGTGCCAGCAGCTTCCCGGGGGCTAGTGAGACCCAGTACTTC. Protein: CASSFPGASETQYF.

The gene calls are TRBV6-6 and TRBJ1-2, with D possibly matching TRBD1 (5 bases). This CDR3 has 15 residues. Germline values: CDR1 MNHNY, CDR2 SVGAGI (reference sequence). Trimming stripped 0 bases from V and 6 bases from J, with 14 bases between. The CDR3 loop reads CASSYSGQRANGYTF. The CDR3 nucleotides are TGTGCCAGCAGTTACTCGGGGCAGAGGGCAAATGGCTACACCTTC.

The gene calls are TRBV28 and TRBJ2-7; 10 bases align to TRBD2. After removal of 5 bases from V and 7 bases from J, the junction contained 11 bases not matched to a gene. Germline CDR1 reads MDHEN; CDR2 reads SYDVKM. The CDR3 covers 15 residues. This CDR3 reads CASSLIAGGPGEQYF. The CDR3, as DNA: TGTGCCAGCAGTCTCATAGCGGGGGGACCCGGGGAGCAGTACTTC.

The genes are TRBV15 and TRBJ2-7; no clear D. The V gene lost 1 base and the J gene lost 2 bases, with 6 bases spanning the gap. Germline lookup yields CDR1 LNHNV and CDR2 YYDKDF (reference sequence). The CDR3 sequence is 13 residues long. This CDR3 reads CATSRAVTYEQYF. As DNA, the CDR3 is TGTGCCACCAGCAGAGCCGTGACCTACGAGCAGTACTTC.

The chain uses TRBV7-2 and TRBJ2-3; no clear D gene. Germline V CDR1 and CDR2: SGHTA, FQGNSA. V gave up 1 base and J gave up 5 bases, with 13 bases separating them. The CDR3 has 15 amino acids. CDR3 amino acids: CASSLEGRSGDTQYF. The CDR3 nucleotides read TGTGCCAGCAGCTTAGAAGGAAGGTCTGGAGATACGCAGTATTTT.

This clone was recorded once. The chain uses TRBV30 and TRBJ1-2; no definite D call. CDR3 size: 15 residues. CDR1 GTSNPN and CDR2 SVGIG come from the germline V gene (reference sequence). V was clipped by 3 bases and J by 1 base, with 15 bases between them. This CDR3 reads CAWSPPKMFNYGYTF. The CDR3 bases are TGTGCCTGGAGCCCTCCCAAAATGTTTAACTATGGCTACACCTTC.

V is TRBV5-1 and J is TRBJ2-5; possibly TRBD1 for D (5 bases). Trimming took off 1 base at V and 5 bases at J, with 12 bases between the two ends. Germline V lookup: CDR1 SGHRS, CDR2 YFSETQ. The CDR3 spans 14 residues. In DNA, the CDR3 is TGCGCCAGCAGCTTGTGGGGCCAGAAGGAGACCCAGTACTTC. Translation: CASSLWGQKETQYF.